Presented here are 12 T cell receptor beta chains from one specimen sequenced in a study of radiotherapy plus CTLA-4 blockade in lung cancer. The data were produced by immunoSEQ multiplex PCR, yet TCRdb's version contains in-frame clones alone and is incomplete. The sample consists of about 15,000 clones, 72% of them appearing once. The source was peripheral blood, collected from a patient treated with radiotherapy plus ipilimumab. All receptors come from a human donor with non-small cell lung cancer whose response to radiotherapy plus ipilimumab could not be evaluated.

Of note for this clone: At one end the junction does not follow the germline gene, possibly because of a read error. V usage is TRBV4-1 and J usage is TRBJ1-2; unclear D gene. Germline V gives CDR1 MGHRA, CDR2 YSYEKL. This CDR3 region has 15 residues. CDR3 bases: TGCGCCAGCAACCAAGAAGAGCGGGTATTCTATGGCTACACCTTC. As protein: CASNQEERVFYGYTF.

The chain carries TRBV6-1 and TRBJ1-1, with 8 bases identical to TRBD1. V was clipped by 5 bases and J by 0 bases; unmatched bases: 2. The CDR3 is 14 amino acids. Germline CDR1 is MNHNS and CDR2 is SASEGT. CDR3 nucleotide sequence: TGTGCCAGCAGTATGGACAGGGTGAACACTGAAGCTTTCTTT. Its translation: CASSMDRVNTEAFF.

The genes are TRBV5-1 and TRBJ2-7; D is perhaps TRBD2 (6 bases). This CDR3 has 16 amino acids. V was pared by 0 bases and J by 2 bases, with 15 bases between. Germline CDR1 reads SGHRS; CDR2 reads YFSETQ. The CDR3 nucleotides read TGCGCCAGCAGCTTGGTGGGGGGAGAGGAGCCCTACGAGCAGTACTTC. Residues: CASSLVGGEEPYEQYF.

The CDR3 reads CASSLEGAEADTQYF. In nucleotides, the CDR3 is TGCGCCAGCAGCTTGGAGGGGGCAGAGGCAGATACGCAGTATTTT. The chain uses TRBV5-1 and TRBJ2-3; TRBD1 agrees at 7 bases. Germline-derived CDR1 and CDR2 are SGHRS and YFSETQ. V was pared by 0 bases and J by 4 bases, with 5 bases of the junction left unmatched. The CDR3 has 15 residues.

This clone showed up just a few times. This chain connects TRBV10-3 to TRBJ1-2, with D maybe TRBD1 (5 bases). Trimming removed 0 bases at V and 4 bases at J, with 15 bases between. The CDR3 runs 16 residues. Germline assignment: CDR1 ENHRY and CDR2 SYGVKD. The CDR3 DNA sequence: TGTGCCATCAGTGAGTCGGGTGCAGGGCCGGCCTATGGCTACACCTTC. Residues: CAISESGAGPAYGYTF.

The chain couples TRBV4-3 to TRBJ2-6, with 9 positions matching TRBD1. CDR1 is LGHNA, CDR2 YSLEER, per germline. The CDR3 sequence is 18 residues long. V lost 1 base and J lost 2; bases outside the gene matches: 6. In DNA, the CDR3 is TGCGCCAGCAGCCAAGTTGACAGGGGGATAGCTGGGGCCAACGTCCTGACTTTC. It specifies CASSQVDRGIAGANVLTF.

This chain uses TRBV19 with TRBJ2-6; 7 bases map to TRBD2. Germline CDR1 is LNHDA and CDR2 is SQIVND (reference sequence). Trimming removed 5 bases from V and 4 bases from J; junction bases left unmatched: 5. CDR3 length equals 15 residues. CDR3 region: CASSPGRVGANVLTF. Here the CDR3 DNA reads TGTGCCAGTAGTCCAGGGAGGGTAGGGGCCAACGTCCTGACTTTC.

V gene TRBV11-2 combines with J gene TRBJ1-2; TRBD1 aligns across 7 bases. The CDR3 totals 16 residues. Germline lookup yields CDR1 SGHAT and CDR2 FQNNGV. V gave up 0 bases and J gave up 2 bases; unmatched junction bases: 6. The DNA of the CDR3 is TGTGCCAGCAGCTTAGATAGCGCAGGGGGAAACTATGGCTACACCTTC. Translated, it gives CASSLDSAGGNYGYTF.

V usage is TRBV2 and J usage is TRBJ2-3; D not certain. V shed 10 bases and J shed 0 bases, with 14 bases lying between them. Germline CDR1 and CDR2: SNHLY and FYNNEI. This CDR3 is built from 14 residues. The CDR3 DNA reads TGTGCCACCTTATCACGGTTGAGCACAGATACGCAGTATTTT. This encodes CATLSRLSTDTQYF.

The DNA of the CDR3 is TGTGCCAGCAGTTACTCGAGGTTAGGCGGGGAGCTGTTTTTT. Its protein is CASSYSRLGGELFF. The V call is TRBV6-5, the J call TRBJ2-2; no definite D call. The V gene's germline CDR1 is MNHEY and CDR2 SVGAGI. Between the trimmed V and J ends, which lost 0 bases and 7 bases, there was a span of 9 bases. There are 14 residues in the CDR3.

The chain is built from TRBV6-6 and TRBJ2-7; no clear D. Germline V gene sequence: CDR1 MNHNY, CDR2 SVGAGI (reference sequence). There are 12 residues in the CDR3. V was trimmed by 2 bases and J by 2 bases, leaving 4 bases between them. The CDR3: CASSYGPYEQYF. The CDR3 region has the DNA TGTGCCAGCAGTTACGGGCCCTACGAGCAGTACTTC.

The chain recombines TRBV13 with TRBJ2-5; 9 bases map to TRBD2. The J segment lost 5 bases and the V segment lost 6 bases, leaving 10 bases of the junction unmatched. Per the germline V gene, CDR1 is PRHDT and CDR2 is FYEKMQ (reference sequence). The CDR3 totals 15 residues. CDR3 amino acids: CASRMRGGGRETQYF. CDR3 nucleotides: TGTGCCAGCAGGATGCGGGGGGGAGGTAGGGAGACCCAGTACTTC.